This T cell receptor (beta chain) was recorded in a study of blood T cell repertoires in COVID-19. For the study at large: Spain, Italy and the United States supplied samples that represented acute and convalescent COVID-19. From T cells, B-cell-depleted T cells, or PBMCs came the material, which was cDNA or gDNA.

In the original analysis: It was from reference gene primer amplification that nucleated cell counts were estimated. Produced via immunoSEQ multiplex PCR; TCRdb's table is partial and in-frame only. The V and J calls and clone size come from that table; D and trimming were worked out from the DNA. The profile shows more than 75,000 clones, 84% of them singletons. The CDR3 has 16 amino acids. V was trimmed by 6 bases and J by 9 bases, leaving 24 bases between them. From germline, CDR1 is LNHNV and CDR2 YYDKDF (reference sequence). The receptor was isolated from a human donor in a cohort sampled during active COVID-19. This sequence joins TRBV15 and TRBJ1-5; D is possibly TRBD1 (6 bases). Input material: peripheral blood. The CDR3, as DNA: TGTGCCACCAGTCAGCCCGGGACACCGCCGAGGATGCCCCAGCATTTT. Its protein is CATSQPGTPPRMPQHF.